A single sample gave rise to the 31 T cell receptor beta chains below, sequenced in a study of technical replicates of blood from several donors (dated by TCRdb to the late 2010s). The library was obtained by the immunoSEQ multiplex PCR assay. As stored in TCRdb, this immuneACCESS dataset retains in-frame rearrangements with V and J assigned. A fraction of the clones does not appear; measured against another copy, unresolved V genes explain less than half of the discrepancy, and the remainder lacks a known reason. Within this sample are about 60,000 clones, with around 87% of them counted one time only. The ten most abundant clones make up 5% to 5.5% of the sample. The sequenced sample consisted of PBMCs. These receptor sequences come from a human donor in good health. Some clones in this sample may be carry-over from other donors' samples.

The CDR3 bases are TGTGCCAGCAGCCAAGATCTTCCGGAGACCCAGTACTTC. Translated, it gives CASSQDLPETQYF. This chain links TRBV4-2 with TRBJ2-5; no reliable D call. The CDR3 loop spans 13 amino acids. Germline V gene lookup returns CDR1 LGHNA and CDR2 YNFKEQ. V was shortened by 0 bases and J by 5 bases, with 7 bases between the two germline ends.

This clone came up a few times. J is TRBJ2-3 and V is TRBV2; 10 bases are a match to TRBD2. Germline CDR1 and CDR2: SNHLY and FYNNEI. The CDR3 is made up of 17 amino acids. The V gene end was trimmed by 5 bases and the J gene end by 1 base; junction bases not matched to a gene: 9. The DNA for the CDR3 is TGTGCCAGCAGTCCGGGGCTAGCGGGAGTCGGCACAGATACGCAGTATTTT. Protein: CASSPGLAGVGTDTQYF.

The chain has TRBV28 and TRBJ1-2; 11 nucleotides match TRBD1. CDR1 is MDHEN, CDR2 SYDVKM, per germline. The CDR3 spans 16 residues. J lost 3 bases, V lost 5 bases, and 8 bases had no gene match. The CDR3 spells CASSLPPGQGDYGYTF. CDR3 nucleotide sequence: TGTGCCAGCAGTCTACCACCGGGACAGGGGGACTATGGCTACACCTTC.

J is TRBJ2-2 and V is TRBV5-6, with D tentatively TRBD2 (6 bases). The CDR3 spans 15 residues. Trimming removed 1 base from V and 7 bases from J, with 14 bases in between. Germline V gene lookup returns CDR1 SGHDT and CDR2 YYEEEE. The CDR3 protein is CASSLYWGDSGELFF. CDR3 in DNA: TGTGCCAGCAGCTTGTATTGGGGGGATAGCGGGGAGCTGTTTTTT.

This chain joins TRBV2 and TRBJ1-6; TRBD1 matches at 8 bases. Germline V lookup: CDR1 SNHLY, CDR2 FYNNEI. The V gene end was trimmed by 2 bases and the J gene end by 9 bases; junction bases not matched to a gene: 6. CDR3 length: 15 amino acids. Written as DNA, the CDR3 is TGTGCCAGCAGTGAACACAGGGGGTCTGGTTCACCCCTCCACTTT. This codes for CASSEHRGSGSPLHF.

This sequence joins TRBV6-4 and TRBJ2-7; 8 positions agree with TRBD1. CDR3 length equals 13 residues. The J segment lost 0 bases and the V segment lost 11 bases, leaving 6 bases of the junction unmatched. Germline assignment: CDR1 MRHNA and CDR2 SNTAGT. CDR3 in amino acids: CAALQGGSYEQYF. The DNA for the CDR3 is TGTGCCGCATTACAGGGGGGCTCCTACGAGCAGTACTTC.

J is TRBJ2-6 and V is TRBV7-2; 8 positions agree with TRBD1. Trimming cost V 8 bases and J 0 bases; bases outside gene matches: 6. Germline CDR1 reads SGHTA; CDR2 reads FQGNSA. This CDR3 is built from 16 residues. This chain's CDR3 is CASGQGHFSGANVLTF. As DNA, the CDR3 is TGTGCCAGCGGACAGGGACATTTCTCTGGGGCCAACGTCCTGACTTTC.

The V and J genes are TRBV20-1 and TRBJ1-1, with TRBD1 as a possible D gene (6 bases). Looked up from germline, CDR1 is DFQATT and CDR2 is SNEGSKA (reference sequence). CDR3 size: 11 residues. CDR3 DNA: TGCACGGTCAGGGGCGGGACTGAAGCTTTCTTT. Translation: CTVRGGTEAFF.

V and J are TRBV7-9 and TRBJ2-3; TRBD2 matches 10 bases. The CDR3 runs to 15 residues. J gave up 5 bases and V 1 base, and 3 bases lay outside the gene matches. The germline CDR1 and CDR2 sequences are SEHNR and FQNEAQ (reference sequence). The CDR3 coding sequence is TGTGCCAGCAGCTTAGGTAGCGGGGGGATAGATACGCAGTATTTT. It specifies CASSLGSGGIDTQYF.

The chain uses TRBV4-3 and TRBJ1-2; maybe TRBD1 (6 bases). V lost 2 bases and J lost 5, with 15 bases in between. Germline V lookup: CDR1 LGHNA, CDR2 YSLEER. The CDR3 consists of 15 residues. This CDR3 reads CASSQRRQQGYGYTF. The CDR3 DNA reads TGCGCCAGCAGCCAAAGAAGACAACAGGGTTATGGCTACACCTTC.

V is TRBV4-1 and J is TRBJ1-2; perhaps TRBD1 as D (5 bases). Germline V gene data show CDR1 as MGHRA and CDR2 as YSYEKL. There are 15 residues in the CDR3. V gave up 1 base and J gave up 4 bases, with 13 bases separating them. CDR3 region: CASSQVKDTIYGYTF. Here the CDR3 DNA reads TGCGCCAGCAGCCAAGTTAAGGACACTATCTATGGCTACACCTTC.

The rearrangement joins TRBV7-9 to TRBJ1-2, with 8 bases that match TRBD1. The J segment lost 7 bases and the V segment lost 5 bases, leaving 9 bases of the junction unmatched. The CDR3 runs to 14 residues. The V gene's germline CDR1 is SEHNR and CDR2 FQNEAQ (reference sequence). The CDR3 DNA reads TGTGCCAGCAGCCTGGACAGGGAGGTTGCTGGCTACACCTTC. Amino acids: CASSLDREVAGYTF.

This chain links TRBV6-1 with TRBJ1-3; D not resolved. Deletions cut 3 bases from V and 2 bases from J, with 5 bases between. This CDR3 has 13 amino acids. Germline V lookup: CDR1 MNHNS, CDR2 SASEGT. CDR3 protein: CASSEETGNTIYF. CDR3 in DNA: TGTGCCAGCAGTGAGGAGACTGGAAACACCATATATTTT.

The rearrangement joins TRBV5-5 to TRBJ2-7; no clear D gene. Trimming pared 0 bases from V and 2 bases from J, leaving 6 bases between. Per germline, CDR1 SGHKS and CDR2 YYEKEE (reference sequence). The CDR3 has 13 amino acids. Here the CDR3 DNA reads TGTGCCAGCAGCTTGGATAGCACCTACGAGCAGTACTTC. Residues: CASSLDSTYEQYF.

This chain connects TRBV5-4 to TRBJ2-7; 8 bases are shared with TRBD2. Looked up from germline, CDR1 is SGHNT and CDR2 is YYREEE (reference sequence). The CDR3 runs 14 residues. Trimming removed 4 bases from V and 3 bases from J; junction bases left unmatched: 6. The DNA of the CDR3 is TGTGCCAGCAGCCTCCGGGGGGGGTACTACGAGCAGTACTTC. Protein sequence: CASSLRGGYYEQYF.

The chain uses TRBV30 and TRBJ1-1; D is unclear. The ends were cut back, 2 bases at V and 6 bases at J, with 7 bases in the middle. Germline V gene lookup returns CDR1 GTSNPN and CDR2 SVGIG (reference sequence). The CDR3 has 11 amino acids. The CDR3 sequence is CAWSLQSEAFF. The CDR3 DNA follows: TGTGCCTGGAGTCTTCAGTCTGAAGCTTTCTTT. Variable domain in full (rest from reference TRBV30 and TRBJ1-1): SQTIHQWPATLVQPVGSPLSLECTVEGTSNPNLYWYRQAAGRGLQLLFYSVGIGQISSEVPQNLSASRPQDRQFILSSKKLLLSDSGFYLCAWSLQSEAFFGQGTRLTVV.

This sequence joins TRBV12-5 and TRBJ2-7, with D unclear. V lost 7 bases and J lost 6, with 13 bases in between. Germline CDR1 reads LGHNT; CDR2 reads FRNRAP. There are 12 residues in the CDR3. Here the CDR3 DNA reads TGTGCTAGTGCCGCCCATACTGGCGAGCAGTACTTC. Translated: CASAAHTGEQYF.

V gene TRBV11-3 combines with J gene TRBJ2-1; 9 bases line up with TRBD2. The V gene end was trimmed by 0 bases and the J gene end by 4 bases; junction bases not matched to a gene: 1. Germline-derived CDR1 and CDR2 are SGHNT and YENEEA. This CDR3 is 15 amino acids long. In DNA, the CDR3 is TGTGCCAGCAGCTTAGATAGCGGGGGATACAATGAGCAGTTCTTC. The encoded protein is CASSLDSGGYNEQFF.

CDR3 protein: CASSQELERNYGYTF. The CDR3 DNA is TGCGCCAGCAGCCAAGAGCTAGAGCGAAACTATGGCTACACCTTC. V usage is TRBV4-3 and J usage is TRBJ1-2; D is unresolved. The germline V gene has CDR1 LGHNA and CDR2 YSLEER. This CDR3 is built from 15 residues. Trimming cost V 0 bases and J 2 bases, with 10 bases left between them.

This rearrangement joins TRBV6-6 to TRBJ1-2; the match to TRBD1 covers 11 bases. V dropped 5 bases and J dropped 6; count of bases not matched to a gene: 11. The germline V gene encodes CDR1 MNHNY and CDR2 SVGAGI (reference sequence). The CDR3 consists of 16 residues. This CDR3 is CASSGPGTGGADGYTF. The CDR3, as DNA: TGTGCCAGCAGTGGCCCCGGGACAGGGGGTGCGGATGGCTACACCTTC.

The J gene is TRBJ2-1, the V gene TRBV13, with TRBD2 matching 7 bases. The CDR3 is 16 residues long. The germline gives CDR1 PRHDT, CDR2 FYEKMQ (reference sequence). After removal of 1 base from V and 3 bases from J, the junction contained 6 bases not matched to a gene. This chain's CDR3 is CASSLDGRGSYNEQFF. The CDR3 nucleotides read TGTGCCAGCAGCTTAGACGGGCGGGGGAGCTACAATGAGCAGTTCTTC.

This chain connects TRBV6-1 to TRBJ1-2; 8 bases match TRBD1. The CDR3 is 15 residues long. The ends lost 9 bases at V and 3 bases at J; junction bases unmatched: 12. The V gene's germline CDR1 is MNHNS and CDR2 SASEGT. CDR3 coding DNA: TGTGCCAGTGCCCTACTGGGACAGGACCACTATGGCTACACCTTC. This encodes CASALLGQDHYGYTF.

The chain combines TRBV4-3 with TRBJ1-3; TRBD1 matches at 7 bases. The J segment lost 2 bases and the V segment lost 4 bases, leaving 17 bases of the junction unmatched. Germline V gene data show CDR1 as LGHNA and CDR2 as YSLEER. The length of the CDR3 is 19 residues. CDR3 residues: CASSPYPGGSTQAGNTIYF. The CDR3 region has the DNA TGCGCCAGCAGCCCCTATCCAGGGGGAAGTACCCAGGCTGGAAACACCATATATTTT.

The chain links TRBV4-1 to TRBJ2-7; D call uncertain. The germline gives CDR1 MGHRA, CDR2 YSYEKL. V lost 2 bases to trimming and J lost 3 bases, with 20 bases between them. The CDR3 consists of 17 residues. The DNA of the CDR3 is TGCGCCAGCAGCCAATCTCTCCCCGCCCGTCCGAGCTACGAGCAGTACTTC. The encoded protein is CASSQSLPARPSYEQYF.

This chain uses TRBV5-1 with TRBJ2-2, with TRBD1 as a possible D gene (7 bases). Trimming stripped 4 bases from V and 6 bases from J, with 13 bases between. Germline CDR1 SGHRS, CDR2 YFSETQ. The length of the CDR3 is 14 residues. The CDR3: CASSIQGGAGELFF. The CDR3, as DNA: TGCGCCAGCAGCATCCAGGGGGGAGCCGGGGAGCTGTTTTTT. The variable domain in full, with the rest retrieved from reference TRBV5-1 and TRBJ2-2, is KAGVTQTPRYLIKTRGQQVTLSCSPISGHRSVSWYQQTPGQGLQFLFEYFSETQRNKGNFPGRFSGRQFSNSRSEMNVSTLELGDSALYLCASSIQGGAGELFFGEGSRLTVL.

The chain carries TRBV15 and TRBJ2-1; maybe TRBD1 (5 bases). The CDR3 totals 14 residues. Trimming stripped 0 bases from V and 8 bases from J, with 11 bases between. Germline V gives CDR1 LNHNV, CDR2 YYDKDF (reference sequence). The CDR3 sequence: CATSREKGSYEQFF. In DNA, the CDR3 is TGTGCCACCAGCAGAGAAAAGGGGTCTTATGAGCAGTTCTTC.

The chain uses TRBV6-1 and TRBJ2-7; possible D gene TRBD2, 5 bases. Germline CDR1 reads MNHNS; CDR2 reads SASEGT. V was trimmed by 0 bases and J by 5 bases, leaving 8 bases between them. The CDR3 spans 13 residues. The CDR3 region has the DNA TGTGCCAGCAGTGAAGCCGGAGGCCACGAGCAGTACTTC. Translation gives CASSEAGGHEQYF.

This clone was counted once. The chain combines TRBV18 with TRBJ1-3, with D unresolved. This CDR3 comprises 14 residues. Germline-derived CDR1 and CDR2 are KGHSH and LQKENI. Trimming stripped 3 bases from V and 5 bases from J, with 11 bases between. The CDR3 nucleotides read TGTGCCAGCTCACCGCCGGGATCGAGAAACACCATATATTTT. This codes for CASSPPGSRNTIYF.

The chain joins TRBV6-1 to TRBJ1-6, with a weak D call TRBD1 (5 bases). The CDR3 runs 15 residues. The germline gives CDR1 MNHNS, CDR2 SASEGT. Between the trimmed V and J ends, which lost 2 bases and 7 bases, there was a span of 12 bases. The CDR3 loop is CASSEWEGKNSPLHF. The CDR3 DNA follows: TGTGCCAGCAGTGAATGGGAGGGGAAGAATTCACCCCTCCACTTT.

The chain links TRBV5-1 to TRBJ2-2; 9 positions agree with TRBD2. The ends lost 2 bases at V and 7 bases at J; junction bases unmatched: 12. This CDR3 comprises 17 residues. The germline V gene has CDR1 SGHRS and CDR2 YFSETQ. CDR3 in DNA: TGCGCCAGCAGCTTTATTGCGGGAGGGCCTTCTAGCGGGGAGCTGTTTTTT. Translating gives CASSFIAGGPSSGELFF.

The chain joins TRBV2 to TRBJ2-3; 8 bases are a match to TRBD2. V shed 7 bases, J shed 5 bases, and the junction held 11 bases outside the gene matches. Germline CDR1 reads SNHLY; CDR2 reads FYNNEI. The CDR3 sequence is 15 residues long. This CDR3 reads CASKGGGSVGDTQYF. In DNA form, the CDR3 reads TGTGCCAGCAAGGGCGGGGGGTCGGTTGGAGATACGCAGTATTTT.